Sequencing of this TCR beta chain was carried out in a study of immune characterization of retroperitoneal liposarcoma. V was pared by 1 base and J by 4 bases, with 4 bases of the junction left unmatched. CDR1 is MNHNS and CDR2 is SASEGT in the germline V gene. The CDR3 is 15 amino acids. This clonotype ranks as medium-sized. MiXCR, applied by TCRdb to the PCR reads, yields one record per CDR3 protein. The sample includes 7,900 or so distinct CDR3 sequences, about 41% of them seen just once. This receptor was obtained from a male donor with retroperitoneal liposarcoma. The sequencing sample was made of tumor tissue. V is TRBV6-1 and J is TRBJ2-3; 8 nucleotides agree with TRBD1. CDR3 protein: CASSEEPGGADTQYF. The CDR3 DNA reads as TGTGCCAGCAGTGAAGAGCCAGGGGGCGCAGATACGCAGTATTTT.